The clone carrying this T cell receptor (beta chain) appeared a few times. Antigen unknown. TCRdb independently ran MiXCR on the RT-PCR reads; one entry per CDR3 protein. The table records 650,000 to 800,000 distinct CDR3 sequences, less than 20% of them present only once. The sample comes from a study of response to subunit inactivated influenza vaccine. Study-level points and caveats: With each seasonal influenza vaccination, the authors suggested, few new T cells are recruited.

The CDR3 totals 11 residues. The germline V and J ends were trimmed by 6 bases and 9 bases, with 15 bases remaining between them. CDR1 and CDR2 from the germline V gene are DFQATT and SNEGSKA (reference sequence). The sequence derives from a man between 45 and 60 years old who received an inactivated influenza vaccine. The chain has TRBV20-1 and TRBJ2-7; D not certain. Sequencing was performed on PBMCs from blood, taken roughly 5 days after vaccination. CDR3 loop: CSANGEGGQYF. The CDR3 region has the DNA TGCAGTGCCAATGGGGAAGGCGGGCAGTACTTC.